This T cell receptor (beta chain) was sequenced in a study of blood T cell repertoires in COVID-19. Study information: Researchers got acute and convalescent COVID-19 samples from the United States, Italy and Spain. Sources were T cells, B-cell-depleted T cells, or PBMCs; the material itself was cDNA or gDNA.

In the study's own analysis: Estimation of nucleated cell counts was performed using reference gene primer amplification. TCRdb's copy holds only in-frame clones and misses some; the assay was immunoSEQ multiplex PCR. That table furnishes V, J and clone size, whereas the DNA furnished D and trimming. The sample includes roughly 160,000 clones, 74% of them seen just once. Trimming shortened V by 3 bases and J by 2 bases, and 11 bases separated the two germline ends. The CDR3 consists of 14 residues. Germline V gene data show CDR1 as MDHEN and CDR2 as SYDVKM. The sequence came from a woman of 80 years or more with acute or convalescent COVID-19. The sequenced sample consisted of peripheral blood. The chain has TRBV28 and TRBJ2-7; D remains unclear. CDR3 loop: CASSLVQAAYEQYF. In nucleotides, the CDR3 is TGTGCCAGCAGTTTGGTTCAGGCCGCCTACGAGCAGTACTTC.